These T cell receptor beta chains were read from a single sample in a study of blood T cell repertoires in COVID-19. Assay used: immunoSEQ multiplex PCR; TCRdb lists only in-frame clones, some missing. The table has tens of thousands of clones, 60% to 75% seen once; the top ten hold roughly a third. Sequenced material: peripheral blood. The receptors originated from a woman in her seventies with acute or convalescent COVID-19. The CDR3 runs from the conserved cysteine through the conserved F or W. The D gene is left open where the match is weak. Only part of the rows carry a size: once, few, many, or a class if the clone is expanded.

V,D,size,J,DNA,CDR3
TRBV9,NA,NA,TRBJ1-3,TGTGCCAGCAGCGTAGGTCCCACTAGCTCTGGAAACACCATATATTTT,CASSVGPTSSGNTIYF
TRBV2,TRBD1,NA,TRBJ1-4,TGTGCCAGCAGATACAGGGGATCTAATGAAAAACTGTTTTTT,CASRYRGSNEKLFF
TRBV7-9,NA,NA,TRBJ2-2,TGTGCCAGCAGCTTACTATCAAATCTTAACACCGGGGAGCTGTTTTTT,CASSLLSNLNTGELFF
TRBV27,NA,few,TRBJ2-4,TGTGCCAGCAGTTTCGGAGGGAGAAACATTCAGTACTTC,CASSFGGRNIQYF
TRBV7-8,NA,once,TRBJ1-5,TGTGCCAGCAGCTGGGGCGGTGGGGGCAGGATACAGCCCCAGCATTTT,CASSWGGGGRIQPQHF
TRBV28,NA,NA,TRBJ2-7,TGTGCCACCACAAGGACAGGGAGGGACTACGAGCAGTACTTC,CATTRTGRDYEQYF
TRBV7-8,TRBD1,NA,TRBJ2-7,TGTGCCAGCAGCCTACAGGGGGCATCGGGCGAGCAGTACTTC,CASSLQGASGEQYF
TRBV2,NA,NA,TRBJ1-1,TGTGCCAGCAGGGATGGGGCGATCCCTGAAGCTTTCTTT,CASRDGAIPEAFF
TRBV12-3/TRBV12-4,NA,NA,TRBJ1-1,TGTGCCAGCATCTTGGACACACGCACTGAAGCTTTCTTT,CASILDTRTEAFF
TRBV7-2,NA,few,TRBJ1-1,TGTGCCAGCAGCTTAGGGCAGGGAAACACTGAAGCTTTCTTT,CASSLGQGNTEAFF
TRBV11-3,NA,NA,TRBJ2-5,TGTGCCAGCAGCCAGGGGAGGGTCGACGAGACCCAGTACTTC,CASSQGRVDETQYF
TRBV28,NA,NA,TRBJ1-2,TGTGCCAGCACCCCTCCGCGAGGCTACACCTTC,CASTPPRGYTF
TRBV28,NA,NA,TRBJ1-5,TGTGCCAGCAGGGCCTTCAATCAGCCCCAGCATTTT,CASRAFNQPQHF
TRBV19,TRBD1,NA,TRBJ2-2,TGTGCCAGTAGTCCCCAGACAGGGGGCGTGGGCGGGGAGCTGTTTTTT,CASSPQTGGVGGELFF
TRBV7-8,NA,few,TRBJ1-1,TGTGCCAGCAGCTCCCACTTTTCAGCTTTCTTT,CASSSHFSAFF
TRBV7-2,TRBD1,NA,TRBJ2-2,TGTGCCAGCAGCCCAGCCGGGACAGCTCGAACCGGGGAGCTGTTTTTT,CASSPAGTARTGELFF
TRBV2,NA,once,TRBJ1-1,TGTGCCAGCAGCTTCGACACTTACTACACTGAAGCTTTCTTT,CASSFDTYYTEAFF
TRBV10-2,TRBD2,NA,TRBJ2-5,TGCGCCAGCATGGGACTAGCGGAACAGTACTTC,CASMGLAEQYF
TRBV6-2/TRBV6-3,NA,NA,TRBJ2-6,TGTGCCAGCAGCCCCGGGGGTTTGGGGGCCAACGTCCTGACTTTC,CASSPGGLGANVLTF
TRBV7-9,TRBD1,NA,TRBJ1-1,TGTGCCAGCAGCTTAGCGACAGGGTTAAGGACTGAAGCTTTCTTT,CASSLATGLRTEAFF
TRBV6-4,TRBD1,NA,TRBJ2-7,TGTGCCAGCAGTGACTATCCGGGACAGGCCCCCTACGAGCAGTACTTC,CASSDYPGQAPYEQYF
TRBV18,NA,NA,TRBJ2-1,TGTGCCAGCTCACCACAGGGGCATGAGCAGTTCTTC,CASSPQGHEQFF
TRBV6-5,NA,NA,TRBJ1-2,TGTGCCAGCAGTTACGGGGGCGAGAGGTATGGCTACACCTTC,CASSYGGERYGYTF
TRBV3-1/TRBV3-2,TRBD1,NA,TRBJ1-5,TGTGCCAGCAGTCTAACAGGGGATCAGCCCCAGCATTTT,CASSLTGDQPQHF
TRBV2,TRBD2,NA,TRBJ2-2,TGTGCCAGCCGTTTGGTTAGCGGGAGGAGAACCGGGGAGCTGTTTTTT,CASRLVSGRRTGELFF
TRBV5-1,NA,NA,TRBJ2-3,TGCGCCAGCAGCTTGGCCGCAGAGGGAGATACGCAGTATTTT,CASSLAAEGDTQYF
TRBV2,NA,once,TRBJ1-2,TGTGCCAGCATGGCACAGGCTGGATCCTATGGCTACACCTTC,CASMAQAGSYGYTF